The rows below give T cell receptor beta chains drawn from one sample of a study of shared clonotypes between healthy human individuals. Measured with immunoSEQ multiplex PCR; TCRdb has only the in-frame clones, and not every one. The sample includes under 1,100,000 clones, approximately 80% seen only once; the top ten take 0.5% to 0.65%. Specimen: memory CD4+ T cells from PBMCs. Receptors were obtained from a man between 18 and 35 years old in good health. Some clones in this sample may be carry-over from other donors' samples. Both conserved end residues are part of each CDR3. D genes are given only for firm matches. Clone sizes are given selectively: once, few, many, or a class where the clone is expanded.

clone_size: NA
d_call: NA
v_call: TRBV28
j_call: TRBJ2-7
cdr3_nt: TGTGCCAGCAGCCGGACGCTAGCGCCCTACGAGCAGTACTTC
cdr3_aa: CASSRTLAPYEQYF

clone_size: NA
d_call: NA
v_call: TRBV30
j_call: TRBJ1-3
cdr3_nt: TGTGCCTGGAGTGTACCTAGGAGCACATCTGGAAACACCATATATTTT
cdr3_aa: CAWSVPRSTSGNTIYF

clone_size: NA
d_call: NA
v_call: TRBV5-6
j_call: TRBJ2-7
cdr3_nt: TGTGCCAGCAGCTTTCCGGGACCAGGCGAGCAGTACTTC
cdr3_aa: CASSFPGPGEQYF

clone_size: NA
d_call: TRBD1
v_call: TRBV5-1
j_call: TRBJ1-4
cdr3_nt: TGCGCCAGCAGCTTGAGTCCAGGGGGCTGGGAAAAACTGTTTTTT
cdr3_aa: CASSLSPGGWEKLFF

clone_size: NA
d_call: NA
v_call: TRBV9
j_call: TRBJ2-5
cdr3_nt: TGTGCCAGCAGCGTAGGAGCGGTGGAAGAGACCCAGTACTTC
cdr3_aa: CASSVGAVEETQYF

clone_size: few
d_call: TRBD2
v_call: TRBV4-2
j_call: TRBJ2-1
cdr3_nt: TGTGCCAGCAGCCAAGATCTCGGTAGCGGGAGTTTCAGTGAGCAGTTCTTC
cdr3_aa: CASSQDLGSGSFSEQFF

clone_size: NA
d_call: NA
v_call: TRBV7-3
j_call: TRBJ2-2
cdr3_nt: TGTGCCAGCAGCTTCACTGGCCCGAACACCGGGGAGCTGTTTTTT
cdr3_aa: CASSFTGPNTGELFF

clone_size: few
d_call: TRBD1
v_call: TRBV7-3
j_call: TRBJ2-7
cdr3_nt: TGTGCCAGCAGCCCGGGGACAGGGGTCTACGAGCAGTACTTC
cdr3_aa: CASSPGTGVYEQYF

clone_size: NA
d_call: NA
v_call: TRBV5-6
j_call: TRBJ2-5
cdr3_nt: TGTGCCAGCAGCCCACTCCACAGCAGCGAACAAATGCTGACCCAGTACTTC
cdr3_aa: CASSPLHSSEQMLTQYF

clone_size: few
d_call: NA
v_call: TRBV2
j_call: TRBJ1-1
cdr3_nt: TGTGCCAGCCGGCGGCCGATCGGTGAAGCTTTCTTT
cdr3_aa: CASRRPIGEAFF

clone_size: NA
d_call: TRBD2
v_call: TRBV14
j_call: TRBJ2-3
cdr3_nt: TGTGCCAGCAGCCAAAGACTAGCGGGATTTGGAGATACGCAGTATTTT
cdr3_aa: CASSQRLAGFGDTQYF

clone_size: few
d_call: NA
v_call: TRBV5-1
j_call: TRBJ2-2
cdr3_nt: TGCGCCAGCAGCTTGTTGCTAGCGCCCACCGGGGAGCTGTTTTTT
cdr3_aa: CASSLLLAPTGELFF

clone_size: NA
d_call: TRBD2
v_call: TRBV9
j_call: TRBJ2-7
cdr3_nt: TGTGCCAGCAGCGTCGCCGGGACTAGCGCAGGCGAGCAGTACTTC
cdr3_aa: CASSVAGTSAGEQYF